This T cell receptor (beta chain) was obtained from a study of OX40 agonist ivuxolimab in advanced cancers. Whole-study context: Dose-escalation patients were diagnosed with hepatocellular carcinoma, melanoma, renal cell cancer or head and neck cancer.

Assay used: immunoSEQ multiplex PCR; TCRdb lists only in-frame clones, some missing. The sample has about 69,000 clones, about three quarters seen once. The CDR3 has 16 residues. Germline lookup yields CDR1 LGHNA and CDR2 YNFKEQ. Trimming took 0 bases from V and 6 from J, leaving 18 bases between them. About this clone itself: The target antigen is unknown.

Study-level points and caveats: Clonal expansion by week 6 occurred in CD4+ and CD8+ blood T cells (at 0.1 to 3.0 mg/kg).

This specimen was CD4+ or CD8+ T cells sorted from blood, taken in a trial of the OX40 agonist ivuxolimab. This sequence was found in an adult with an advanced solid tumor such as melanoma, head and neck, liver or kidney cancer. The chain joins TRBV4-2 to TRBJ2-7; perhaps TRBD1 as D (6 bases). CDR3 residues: CASSQEKQGPQSEQYF. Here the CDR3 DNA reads TGTGCCAGCAGCCAAGAGAAACAGGGTCCGCAGTCCGAGCAGTACTTC.